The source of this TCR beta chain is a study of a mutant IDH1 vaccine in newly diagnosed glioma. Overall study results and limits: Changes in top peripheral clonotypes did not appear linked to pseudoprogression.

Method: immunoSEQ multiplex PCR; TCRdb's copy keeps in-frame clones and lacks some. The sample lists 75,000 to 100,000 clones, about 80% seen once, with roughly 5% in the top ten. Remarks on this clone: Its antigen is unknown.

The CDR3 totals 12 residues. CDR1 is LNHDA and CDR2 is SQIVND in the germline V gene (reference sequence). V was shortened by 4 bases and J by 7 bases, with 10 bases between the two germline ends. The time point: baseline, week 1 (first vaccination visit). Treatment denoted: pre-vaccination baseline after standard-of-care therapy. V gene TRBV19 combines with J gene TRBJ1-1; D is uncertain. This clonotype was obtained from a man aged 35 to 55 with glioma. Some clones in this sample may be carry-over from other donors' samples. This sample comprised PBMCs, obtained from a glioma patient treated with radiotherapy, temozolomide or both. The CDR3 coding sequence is TGTGCCAGTAGTAAGACACGTATTGAAGCTTTCTTT. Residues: CASSKTRIEAFF.